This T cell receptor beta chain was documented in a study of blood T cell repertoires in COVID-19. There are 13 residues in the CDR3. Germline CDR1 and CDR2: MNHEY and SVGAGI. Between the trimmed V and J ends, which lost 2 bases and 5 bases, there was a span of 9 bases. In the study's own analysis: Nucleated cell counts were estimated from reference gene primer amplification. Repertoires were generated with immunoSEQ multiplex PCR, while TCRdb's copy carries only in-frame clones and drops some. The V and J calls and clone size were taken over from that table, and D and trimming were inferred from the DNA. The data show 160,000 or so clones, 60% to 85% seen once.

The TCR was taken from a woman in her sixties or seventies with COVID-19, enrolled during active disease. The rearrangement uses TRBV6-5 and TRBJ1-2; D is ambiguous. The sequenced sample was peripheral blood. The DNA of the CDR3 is TGTGCCAGCAGTTACGGCCGGACTTATGGCTACACCTTC. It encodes CASSYGRTYGYTF.